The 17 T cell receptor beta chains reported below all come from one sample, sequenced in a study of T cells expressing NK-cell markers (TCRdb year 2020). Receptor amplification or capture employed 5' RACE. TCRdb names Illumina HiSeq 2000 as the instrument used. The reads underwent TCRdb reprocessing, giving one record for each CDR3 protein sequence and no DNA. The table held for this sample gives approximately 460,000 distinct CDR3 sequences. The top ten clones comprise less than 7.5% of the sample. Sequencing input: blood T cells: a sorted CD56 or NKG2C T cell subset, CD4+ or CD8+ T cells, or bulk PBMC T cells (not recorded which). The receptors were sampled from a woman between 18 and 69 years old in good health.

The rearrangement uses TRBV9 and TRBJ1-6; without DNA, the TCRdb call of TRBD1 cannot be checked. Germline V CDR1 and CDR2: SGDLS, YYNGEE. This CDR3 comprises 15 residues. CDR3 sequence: CASTSQGEVNSPLHF.

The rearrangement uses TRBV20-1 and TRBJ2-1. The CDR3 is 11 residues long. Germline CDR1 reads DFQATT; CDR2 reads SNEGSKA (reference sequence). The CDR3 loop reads CSASAYNEQFF.

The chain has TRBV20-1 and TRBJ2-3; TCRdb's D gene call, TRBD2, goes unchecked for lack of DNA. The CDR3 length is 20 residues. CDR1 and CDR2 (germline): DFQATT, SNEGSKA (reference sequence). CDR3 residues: CSARPLGGTSGVASTDTQYF.

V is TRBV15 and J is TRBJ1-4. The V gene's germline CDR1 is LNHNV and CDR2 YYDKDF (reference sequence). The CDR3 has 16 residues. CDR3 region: CATSPLIGVTNEKLFF.

The CDR3 reads CSAPATTGLQHF. The chain combines TRBV20-1 with TRBJ1-5; with no DNA, the TCRdb D assignment of TRBD1 cannot be verified. Germline CDR1 DFQATT, CDR2 SNEGSKA (reference sequence). CDR3 length equals 12 residues.

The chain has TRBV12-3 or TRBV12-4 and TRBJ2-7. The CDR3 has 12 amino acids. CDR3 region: CASSDTLYEQYF.

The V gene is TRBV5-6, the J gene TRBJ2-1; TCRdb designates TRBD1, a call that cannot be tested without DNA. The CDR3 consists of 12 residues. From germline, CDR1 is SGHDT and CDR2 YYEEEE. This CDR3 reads CASSLGGDEQFF.

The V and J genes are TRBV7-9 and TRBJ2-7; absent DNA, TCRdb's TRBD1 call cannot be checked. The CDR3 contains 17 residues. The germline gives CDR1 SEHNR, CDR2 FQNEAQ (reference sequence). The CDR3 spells CASSGRGQPKSSYEQYF.

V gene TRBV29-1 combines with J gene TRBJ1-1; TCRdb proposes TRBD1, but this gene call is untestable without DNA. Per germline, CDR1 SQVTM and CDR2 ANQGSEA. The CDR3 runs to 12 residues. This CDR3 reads CSGPGVGTEAFF.

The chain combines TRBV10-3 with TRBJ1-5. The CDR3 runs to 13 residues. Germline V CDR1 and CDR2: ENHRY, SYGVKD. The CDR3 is CAISENRDQPQHF.

The CDR3 loop reads CSVEPRASNEQFF. The chain has TRBV29-1 and TRBJ2-1; TCRdb's assignment of TRBD1 cannot be checked, as there is no DNA. Germline CDR1 is SQVTM and CDR2 is ANQGSEA. The CDR3 spans 13 residues.

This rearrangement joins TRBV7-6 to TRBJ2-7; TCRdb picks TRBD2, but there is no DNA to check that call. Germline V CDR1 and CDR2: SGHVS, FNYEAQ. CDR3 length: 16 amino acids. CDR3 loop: CASSLQGPGLVHEQYF.

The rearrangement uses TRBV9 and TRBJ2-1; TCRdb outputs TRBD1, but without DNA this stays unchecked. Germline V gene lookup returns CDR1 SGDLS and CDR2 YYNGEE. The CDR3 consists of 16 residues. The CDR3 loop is CASSARQGVAYNEQFF.

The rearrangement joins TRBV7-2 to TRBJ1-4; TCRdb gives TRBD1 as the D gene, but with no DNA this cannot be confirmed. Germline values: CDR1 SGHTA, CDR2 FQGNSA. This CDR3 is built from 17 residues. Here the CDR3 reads CASSPGEGMGANEKLFF.

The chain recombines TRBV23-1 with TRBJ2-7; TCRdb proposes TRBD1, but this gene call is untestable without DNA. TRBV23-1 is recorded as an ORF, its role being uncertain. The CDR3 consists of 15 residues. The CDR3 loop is CASSHGREIVPQQYF.

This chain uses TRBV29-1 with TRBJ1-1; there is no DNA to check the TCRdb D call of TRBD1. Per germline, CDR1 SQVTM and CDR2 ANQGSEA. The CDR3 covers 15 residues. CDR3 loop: CSAALTGGMNTEAFF.

The CDR3 is CASSLVLAGKETQYF. The chain has TRBV12-3 or TRBV12-4 and TRBJ2-5; TCRdb selects TRBD2, and the lack of DNA leaves this call unchecked. The CDR3 spans 15 residues.